Below, 26 T cell receptor beta chains from the same sample are listed, as sequenced in a study of T-cell reconstitution after alpha-beta-depleted transplantation in children. Unique molecular identifiers were built into the TCRbeta library. TCRdb itself ran the PCR reads through MiXCR, one entry per CDR3 protein. Among some 400,000 distinct CDR3 sequences listed, roughly 21% were seen once. Sample: PBMCs from the stem cell graft donor, taken from the stem cell graft. The receptors were gathered from a human donor who donated a stem cell graft to a child with acute myeloid leukemia.

This clonotype was counted a few times. CDR3 residues: CASSFRGTGSDTQYF. CDR3 nucleotides: TGTGCCAGCAGTTTTAGGGGGACAGGGTCCGATACGCAGTATTTT. The chain joins TRBV12-3 or TRBV12-4 to TRBJ2-3; 9 bases align to TRBD1. The CDR3 contains 15 residues. The trim removed 3 bases at V and 6 bases at J, leaving 7 bases unmatched.

This clonotype came up many times. The chain links TRBV20-1 to TRBJ2-3; 10 nucleotides align to TRBD2. CDR1 and CDR2 from the germline V gene are DFQATT and SNEGSKA (reference sequence). This CDR3 comprises 15 residues. The J segment lost 6 bases and the V segment lost 0 bases, leaving 6 bases of the junction unmatched. The CDR3 region is CSARDGAGGPDTQYF. CDR3 nucleotides: TGCAGTGCTAGAGATGGAGCGGGAGGGCCGGATACGCAGTATTTT.

This clonotype came up a few times. V and J are TRBV29-1 and TRBJ2-5; 10 bases line up with TRBD2. V gave up 7 bases and J gave up 0 bases; unmatched junction bases: 5. The CDR3 sequence is 14 residues long. Germline lookup yields CDR1 SQVTM and CDR2 ANQGSEA. This chain's CDR3 is CSAYSGRYQETQYF. As DNA, the CDR3 is TGCAGCGCCTATAGCGGGAGGTACCAAGAGACCCAGTACTTC.

This clonotype is a singleton in its sample. The chain combines TRBV12-3 or TRBV12-4 with TRBJ2-3; a possible D gene is TRBD2 (6 bases). CDR3 length equals 13 residues. Trimming removed 8 bases at V and 2 bases at J, with 11 bases between. CDR3 loop: CASWREHTDTQYF. CDR3 coding DNA: TGTGCCAGCTGGAGGGAGCACACAGATACGCAGTATTTT.

This chain uses TRBV27 with TRBJ2-7; TRBD1 aligns across 7 bases. The CDR3 has 13 residues. Germline-derived CDR1 and CDR2 are MNHEY and SMNVEV (reference sequence). Germline trimming cut 8 bases from V and 3 bases from J; bases unmatched to any gene: 7. This chain's CDR3 is CASGSQGVYEQYF. The CDR3 nucleotides are TGTGCCAGCGGATCGCAGGGGGTCTACGAGCAGTACTTC.

The table lists this clonotype with a count of one. The J gene is TRBJ2-7, the V gene TRBV28; perhaps TRBD1 as D (6 bases). The CDR3 contains 14 residues. V gave up 3 bases and J gave up 6 bases, with 15 bases separating them. Germline loops: CDR1 MDHEN, CDR2 SYDVKM. This CDR3 is CASSFGGAGVEQYF. DNA of the CDR3: TGTGCCAGCAGTTTTGGGGGCGCAGGAGTCGAGCAGTACTTC.

This chain links TRBV12-3 or TRBV12-4 with TRBJ2-1, with TRBD1 as a possible D gene (6 bases). This CDR3 comprises 15 residues. Trimming took off 6 bases at V and 0 bases at J, with 12 bases between the two ends. The CDR3 DNA follows: TGTGCCAGCAGACTCGTAGGGGGCTCCTACAATGAGCAGTTCTTC. Amino acids: CASRLVGGSYNEQFF.

This clonotype has more than one count but fewer than ten. The chain carries TRBV7-2 and TRBJ2-1; 13 bases are shared with TRBD2. Trimming cost V 10 bases and J 2 bases; bases outside gene matches: 2. From germline, CDR1 is SGHTA and CDR2 FQGNSA. The CDR3 length is 14 residues. The CDR3 DNA reads TGTGCCATAGGACTAGCGGGAGCCTACAATGAGCAGTTCTTC. Translating it yields CAIGLAGAYNEQFF.

The gene calls are TRBV7-2 and TRBJ2-1; no clear D gene. The CDR3 has 16 amino acids. V was trimmed by 5 bases and J by 0 bases, leaving 14 bases between them. Germline loops: CDR1 SGHTA, CDR2 FQGNSA. CDR3 bases: TGTGCCAGCAGCCGAAGTGATCTGGGCTCCTACAATGAGCAGTTCTTC. Residues: CASSRSDLGSYNEQFF.

This CDR3 is CASSEQGWHGYTF. The CDR3 DNA reads as TGTGCCAGCAGTGAACAGGGTTGGCATGGCTACACCTTC. V is TRBV2 and J is TRBJ1-2; D perhaps matches TRBD1 (5 bases). This CDR3 region has 13 residues. The germline gives CDR1 SNHLY, CDR2 FYNNEI. The germline V and J ends were trimmed by 2 bases and 6 bases, with 10 bases remaining between them.

This clonotype has a handful of counts. The J gene is TRBJ2-1, the V gene TRBV3-1, with D perhaps matching TRBD2 (5 bases). This CDR3 has 12 amino acids. Germline CDR1 is LGHDT and CDR2 is YNNKEL (reference sequence). V gave up 4 bases and J gave up 9 bases, with 10 bases separating them. CDR3 loop: CASSLRATEQFF. CDR3 DNA sequence: TGTGCCAGCAGCCTGAGGGCCACTGAGCAGTTCTTC.

Worth noting for this clonotype: The conserved phenylalanine or tryptophan is not found at the CDR3 terminus, so this likely reflects a read error. The rearrangement uses TRBV28 and TRBJ2-1; TRBD2 is a possible D gene (5 bases). This CDR3 is built from 13 residues. The germline CDR1 and CDR2 sequences are MDHEN and SYDVKM. V was shortened by 5 bases and J by 8 bases, with 13 bases between the two germline ends. CDR3 sequence: CASSIPSPHEQFL. CDR3 coding DNA: TGTGCCAGCAGTATACCTAGCCCCCATGAGCAGTTCCTC.

This chain uses TRBV20-1 with TRBJ2-7; 9 positions match TRBD1. This CDR3 has 14 residues. The V and J ends lost 3 bases and 4 bases, in that order; junction bases with no gene match: 7. The germline gives CDR1 DFQATT, CDR2 SNEGSKA (reference sequence). The CDR3 sequence: CSARGEGTGYEQYF. DNA for the CDR3: TGCAGTGCTAGGGGAGAGGGGACAGGGTACGAGCAGTACTTC.

This clonotype was seen only a few times. For the CDR3, the DNA is TGTGCCAGCAGCCCTACTACAGGGGGCTATGGAAATGAGCAGTTCTTC. Translated: CASSPTTGGYGNEQFF. The rearrangement joins TRBV9 to TRBJ2-1, with 9 nucleotides matching TRBD1. Germline values: CDR1 SGDLS, CDR2 YYNGEE. This CDR3 is 16 amino acids long. Trimming removed 4 bases from V and 7 bases from J; junction bases left unmatched: 12.

This clonotype has at least ten counts. The chain recombines TRBV24-1 with TRBJ1-2; D remains unclear. CDR3 length: 14 residues. V was pared by 5 bases and J by 7 bases, with 16 bases between. CDR1 is KGHDR, CDR2 SFDVKD, per germline. In DNA, the CDR3 is TGTGCCACCAGTGGTCAAACAGAAGGCGGTGGCTACACCTTC. Amino acids: CATSGQTEGGGYTF.

At least ten counts were recorded for this clonotype. The chain has TRBV12-3 or TRBV12-4 and TRBJ2-3; perhaps D is TRBD1 or TRBD2 (5 bases each). Trimming removed 3 bases at V and 6 bases at J, with 7 bases between. The CDR3 has 12 residues. CDR3 in amino acids: CASSFGGDTQYF. CDR3 DNA: TGTGCCAGCAGTTTTGGGGGTGATACGCAGTATTTT.

This sequence joins TRBV25-1 and TRBJ2-1; TRBD2 is a possible D gene (6 bases). Trimming removed 4 bases from V and 12 bases from J, with 10 bases in between. Germline CDR1 MGHDK, CDR2 SYGVNS. The CDR3 length is 11 residues. The CDR3 DNA is TGTGCCAGCAGTGTGAGGGACTGGCAGTTCTTC. This translates into CASSVRDWQFF. Full variable domain (outside the CDR3, taken from reference TRBV25-1 and TRBJ2-1): EADIYQTPRYLVIGTGKKITLECSQTMGHDKMYWYQQDPGMELHLIHYSYGVNSTEKGDLSSESTVSRIRTEHFPLTLESARPSHTSQYLCASSVRDWQFFGPGTRLTVL.

This clonotype was seen many times. V is TRBV6-1 and J is TRBJ2-1, with a weak D call TRBD1 (5 bases). This CDR3 spans 13 amino acids. V gave up 5 bases and J gave up 4 bases, with 9 bases separating them. Germline assignment: CDR1 MNHNS and CDR2 SASEGT. CDR3 protein: CASSPPGYNEQFF. The CDR3 DNA sequence: TGTGCCAGCAGTCCCCCAGGGTACAATGAGCAGTTCTTC.

The V call is TRBV6-1, the J call TRBJ1-6; 7 bases map to TRBD1. After removal of 8 bases from V and 10 bases from J, the junction contained 8 bases not matched to a gene. This CDR3 is built from 13 residues. The germline CDR1 and CDR2 sequences are MNHNS and SASEGT. CDR3 bases: TGTGCCAGCCGACAGGGTCTCTGGTCACCCCTCCACTTT. The encoded protein is CASRQGLWSPLHF.

Many counts were recorded for this clonotype. V usage is TRBV12-3 or TRBV12-4 and J usage is TRBJ2-2; unclear D gene. V shed 3 bases and J shed 4 bases, with 6 bases lying between them. CDR3 length equals 13 residues. The CDR3 DNA reads TGTGCCAGCAGTTTTGGGATCACCGGGGAGCTGTTTTTT. Translating it yields CASSFGITGELFF.

This clonotype was seen a few times. CDR3 region: CASRPEGQVNGELFF. DNA of the CDR3: TGTGCCAGCAGGCCAGAAGGGCAGGTGAACGGGGAGCTGTTTTTT. V is TRBV12-3 or TRBV12-4 and J is TRBJ2-2; D gene uncertain. This CDR3 is built from 15 residues. V lost 6 bases and J lost 7, with 18 bases in between.

The chain is built from TRBV24-1 and TRBJ2-3; D is uncertain. Looked up from germline, CDR1 is KGHDR and CDR2 is SFDVKD. This CDR3 is 16 amino acids long. Trimming cost V 2 bases and J 1 base, with 12 bases left between them. CDR3 coding DNA: TGTGCCACCAGTGATTCCCAACAGTACCGCACAGATACGCAGTATTTT. Residues: CATSDSQQYRTDTQYF.

A few counts support this clonotype. This chain links TRBV21-1 with TRBJ2-5; TRBD2 reflects the table's D call only, with no check against the DNA. TRBV21-1 is a recognized pseudogene. CDR3 length: 16 residues. The CDR3 protein is CATRSIRAQRQETQYF. CDR3 DNA: TGTGCCACTCGATCGATACGGGCCCAGCGTCAAGAGACCCAGTACTTC.

The J gene is TRBJ2-3, the V gene TRBV29-1; D gene uncertain. The CDR3 spans 13 residues. Germline V gene lookup returns CDR1 SQVTM and CDR2 ANQGSEA. V gave up 2 bases and J gave up 4 bases, with 10 bases separating them. The CDR3 DNA reads TGCAGCGTTGAAAGACCCTATTCAGATACGCAGTATTTT. Amino acid sequence: CSVERPYSDTQYF.

The chain joins TRBV7-9 to TRBJ2-5; D is possibly TRBD2 (6 bases). Germline V gives CDR1 SEHNR, CDR2 FQNEAQ (reference sequence). Trimming cost V 4 bases and J 3 bases, with 9 bases left between them. CDR3 length: 13 amino acids. CDR3 nucleotide sequence: TGTGCCAGCAGCTGGGGACTCAAAGAGACCCAGTACTTC. This codes for CASSWGLKETQYF.

This chain joins TRBV6-1 and TRBJ2-2; D may be TRBD1 or TRBD2 (5 bases each). Germline lookup yields CDR1 MNHNS and CDR2 SASEGT. The CDR3 totals 15 residues. The V end was cut by 7 bases, the J end by 0 bases, with 12 bases between. CDR3 nucleotides: TGTGCCAGCACCCGCAGGGACGCGAACACCGGGGAGCTGTTTTTT. Its protein product is CASTRRDANTGELFF.